This T cell receptor (beta chain) was identified in a study of T cells in tuberculosis. Study in general: T cells were selected with CD1B tetramers loaded with glucose monomycolate. A South African cohort included IGRA-negative adolescents, latently infected IGRA-positive adolescents and adults with active tuberculosis.

As regards this clone: The antigen remains unidentified.

The CDR3 is 15 amino acids. Trimming at V came to 2 bases and at J to 10 bases, leaving 8 bases not matched to a gene. Germline CDR1 and CDR2: SGHRS and YFSETQ. General study results and limits: GMM-specific TCRs were nearer to active tuberculosis alpha repertoires, suggesting expansion.

The data were produced by immunoSEQ multiplex PCR, yet TCRdb's version contains in-frame clones alone and is incomplete. Of tens of thousands of clones listed, roughly 97% were seen once; the top ten hold approximately 6.2%. The source material was PBMCs. The clonotype originates from a donor aged 10 to 29 with latent tuberculosis or without tuberculosis infection. The chain has TRBV5-1 and TRBJ2-1; TRBD2 aligns across 11 bases. CDR3: CASSLVIAGGQEQFF. CDR3 nucleotide sequence: TGCGCCAGCAGCTTAGTAATAGCGGGGGGGCAGGAGCAGTTCTTC.